These T cell receptor beta chains were read from a single sample in a study of beta chain features in type 1 diabetes. Only in-frame clones appear in the TCRdb table, and some are missing; sequencing was by immunoSEQ multiplex PCR. There are 400,000 to 550,000 clones in the sample; more than 9.5% occur only once, and 0.046% lies in the top ten. The sequencing input was naive CD4+ T cells from blood. These receptors all come from a woman younger than 35 in good health. CDR3s include the opening cysteine and the closing phenylalanine or tryptophan. The D gene is left open where the match is weak. Clone size is not always given. Where it is, it says once, few, many or a class for expanded clones.

J: TRBJ2-1; D: .; V: TRBV4-1; size: few; DNA: TGCGCCAGCAGCCAGTCAAGGAATGAGCAGTTCTTC; CDR3: CASSQSRNEQFF
J: TRBJ2-1; D: .; V: TRBV4-1; size: many; DNA: TGCGCCAGCAGCCAAGGCCCCGGGTTGGAGCAGTTCTTC; CDR3: CASSQGPGLEQFF
J: TRBJ2-1; D: .; V: TRBV4-3; size: .; DNA: TGCGCCAGCAGCCAAGATTTGGCGAACACCTTATACAATGAGCAGTTCTTC; CDR3: CASSQDLANTLYNEQFF
J: TRBJ2-7; D: .; V: TRBV29-1; size: .; DNA: TGCAGCGGTGGAGGGCAGGGCGGCACCTACGAGCAGTACTTC; CDR3: CSGGGQGGTYEQYF
J: TRBJ1-2; D: .; V: TRBV21-1; size: few; DNA: TGTGCCAGCAGCAAAGCTGAGAAGCGGCCGGGACAGGGATTCCGCTACACCTTC; CDR3: CASSKAEKRPGQGFRYTF
J: TRBJ1-4; D: .; V: TRBV2; size: .; DNA: TGTGCCAGCAGTCGTACAGGGCAGAACCCATTTTTT; CDR3: CASSRTGQNPFF
J: TRBJ1-5; D: .; V: TRBV14; size: .; DNA: TGTGCCAGCAGCCAAGAAGGAAAGGGGCTTAATCAGCCCCAGCATTTT; CDR3: CASSQEGKGLNQPQHF
J: TRBJ2-3; D: TRBD1; V: TRBV4-3; size: .; DNA: TGCGCCAGCAGCTCAGGGGACAGCTACACAGATACGCAGTATTTT; CDR3: CASSSGDSYTDTQYF
J: TRBJ2-7; D: TRBD1; V: TRBV7-2; size: few; DNA: TGTGCCAGCAGCTTTGACAGGGGCTACGAGCAGTACTTC; CDR3: CASSFDRGYEQYF
J: TRBJ2-7; D: .; V: TRBV5-1; size: few; DNA: TGCGCCAGCAGACGAACAGGGTACCACGAGCAGTACTTC; CDR3: CASRRTGYHEQYF
J: TRBJ2-1; D: TRBD2; V: TRBV9; size: .; DNA: TGTGCCAGCAGCTCCCGGACTAGCGGGGCGGAGTTCTTC; CDR3: CASSSRTSGAEFF
J: TRBJ1-1; D: .; V: TRBV9; size: few; DNA: TGTGCCAGCAGGCGTAGCACAGGGAACACTGAAGCTTTCTTT; CDR3: CASRRSTGNTEAFF
J: TRBJ2-7; D: TRBD1; V: TRBV7-8; size: .; DNA: TGTGCCAGCAGGTTGGACAGGGACCGCGAGCAGTACTTC; CDR3: CASRLDRDREQYF
J: TRBJ2-1; D: .; V: TRBV9; size: few; DNA: TGTGCCAGCAGCCCCCGGACAGTTAAATACAATGAGCAGTTCTTC; CDR3: CASSPRTVKYNEQFF
J: TRBJ2-3; D: .; V: TRBV29-1; size: .; DNA: TGCAGCGTTGACCAGGGGCCAGATACGCAGTATTTT; CDR3: CSVDQGPDTQYF
J: TRBJ1-2; D: .; V: TRBV19; size: .; DNA: TGTGCCAGTAGTATAGAACACAGGGCGGTGTCTGGCTACACCTTC; CDR3: CASSIEHRAVSGYTF
J: TRBJ1-3; D: .; V: TRBV30; size: few; DNA: TGTGCCTGGATCCCCGCGCGGGGGCTTGATCTTGGAAACACCATATATTTT; CDR3: CAWIPARGLDLGNTIYF
J: TRBJ2-3; D: .; V: TRBV18; size: few; DNA: TGTGCCAGCTCAGGGATCGCAGATACGCAGTATTTT; CDR3: CASSGIADTQYF
J: TRBJ2-7; D: .; V: TRBV29-1; size: .; DNA: TGCAGCGTTGAAGGCAGGATGGGCTACGAGCAGTACTTC; CDR3: CSVEGRMGYEQYF
J: TRBJ2-2; D: TRBD1; V: TRBV7-8; size: few; DNA: TGTGCCGGACACCCAGGGGGTAACACCGGGGAGCTGTTTTTT; CDR3: CAGHPGGNTGELFF
J: TRBJ1-2; D: .; V: TRBV4-2; size: once; DNA: TGTGCCAGCAGCCAAGATGGGGGAGGGTATGGCTACACCTTC; CDR3: CASSQDGGGYGYTF
J: TRBJ2-3; D: TRBD1; V: TRBV7-9; size: few; DNA: TGTGCCAGCAGCTCCCGGGACAGGGCTGGAAAAGTGACAGATACGCAGTATTTT; CDR3: CASSSRDRAGKVTDTQYF
J: TRBJ2-3; D: TRBD2; V: TRBV4-3; size: .; DNA: TGCGCCAGCAGCCAGCAACTAGCGAGTACAGATACGCAGTATTTT; CDR3: CASSQQLASTDTQYF
J: TRBJ1-2; D: TRBD1; V: TRBV5-4; size: .; DNA: TGTGCCAGCAGCTTGGCAACAGGGGGTTTCTATGGCTACACCTTC; CDR3: CASSLATGGFYGYTF
J: TRBJ2-5; D: TRBD1; V: TRBV2; size: few; DNA: TGTGCCAGCAGGAAAGGACAGGGGAAAGAGACCCAGTACTTC; CDR3: CASRKGQGKETQYF
J: TRBJ2-6; D: .; V: TRBV9; size: few; DNA: TGTGCCAGCAGCGTGTACAGGGACCTCCGCTACTCTGGGGCCAACGTCCTGACTTTC; CDR3: CASSVYRDLRYSGANVLTF
J: TRBJ1-2; D: .; V: TRBV27; size: few; DNA: TGTGCCAGCAGTTCTAGGCCGGGGGGTGGCTATGGCTACACCTTC; CDR3: CASSSRPGGGYGYTF
J: TRBJ1-2; D: .; V: TRBV28; size: few; DNA: TGTGCCAGCAGTTTGATGGTCGGCTATGGCTACACCTTC; CDR3: CASSLMVGYGYTF
J: TRBJ2-4; D: .; V: TRBV6-6; size: few; DNA: TGTGCCAGCAGTTACGGGGCATTAGAAAACATTCAGTACTTC; CDR3: CASSYGALENIQYF
J: TRBJ1-2; D: TRBD1; V: TRBV30; size: .; DNA: TGTGCCTGGAGTCGAGGGCCAGGGGGTGGCCACACCTTC; CDR3: CAWSRGPGGGHTF
J: TRBJ2-7; D: .; V: TRBV29-1; size: .; DNA: TGCAGCGTTGAAATTGGGGGCTACGAGCAGTACTTC; CDR3: CSVEIGGYEQYF
J: TRBJ2-7; D: TRBD2; V: TRBV29-1; size: few; DNA: TGCAGCGTTGGCGGGAGAAAGTCCTACGAGCAGTACTTC; CDR3: CSVGGRKSYEQYF
J: TRBJ1-6; D: TRBD1; V: TRBV6-6; size: .; DNA: TGTGCCAGCAGTGTGTTCGACAGGGATAATTCACCCCTCCACTTT; CDR3: CASSVFDRDNSPLHF
J: TRBJ1-3; D: .; V: TRBV18; size: .; DNA: TGTGCCAGCTCACGACAGGCGCCGGGAAACACCATATATTTT; CDR3: CASSRQAPGNTIYF
J: TRBJ1-4; D: .; V: TRBV9; size: few; DNA: TGTGCCAGCAGCGTAGCCAGCGTGCCTAATGAAAAACTGTTTTTT; CDR3: CASSVASVPNEKLFF
J: TRBJ2-5; D: TRBD2; V: TRBV5-1; size: .; DNA: TGCGCCAGCAGCTTGTTCGGGGCGGGTCCTAGCGGGCAAGAGACCCAGTACTTC; CDR3: CASSLFGAGPSGQETQYF
J: TRBJ1-2; D: .; V: TRBV30; size: few; DNA: TGTGCCTGGAGTGTGCCCCCGGGACACAAGACTAACTATGGCTACACCTTC; CDR3: CAWSVPPGHKTNYGYTF
J: TRBJ2-3; D: .; V: TRBV18; size: .; DNA: TGTGCCAGCTCACCATCCCGCATAACAGCTACAGATACGCAGTATTTT; CDR3: CASSPSRITATDTQYF
J: TRBJ1-4; D: .; V: TRBV7-9; size: few; DNA: TGTGCCAGTAGCCTTAATGAAAAACTGTTTTTT; CDR3: CASSLNEKLFF
J: TRBJ2-6; D: .; V: TRBV5-1; size: few; DNA: TGCGCCAGCAGCTTGGCCGCGGGGACTGGGGCCAACGTCCTGACTTTC; CDR3: CASSLAAGTGANVLTF
J: TRBJ2-5; D: .; V: TRBV30; size: many; DNA: TGTGCCTGGAGTCCGCCACGCAGGCTGAGGTACTTC; CDR3: CAWSPPRRLRYF
J: TRBJ2-1; D: TRBD1; V: TRBV10-3; size: few; DNA: TGTGCCATCAGTGAGTCTGGACCGGGACAGGGTCTTCTTGGTGAGCAGTTCTTC; CDR3: CAISESGPGQGLLGEQFF
J: TRBJ2-1; D: .; V: TRBV28; size: .; DNA: TGTGCCAGCACCCTGGGGGGACGGAGCTACAATGAGCAGTTCTTC; CDR3: CASTLGGRSYNEQFF
J: TRBJ2-1; D: .; V: TRBV4-3; size: few; DNA: TGCGCCAGCAGCCAGAATTTGCGGTTCGGCTCCTACAATGAGCAGTTCTTC; CDR3: CASSQNLRFGSYNEQFF
J: TRBJ2-3; D: TRBD1; V: TRBV29-1; size: few; DNA: TGCAGCGCAACCCGGGACAGCCCGGGCCTAGCACCCACAGATACGCAGTATTTT; CDR3: CSATRDSPGLAPTDTQYF
J: TRBJ2-3; D: TRBD2; V: TRBV7-2; size: few; DNA: TGTGCCAGCAGCTTTCTAGGCTCCGGGAGGGGCAGGGATACGCAGTATTTT; CDR3: CASSFLGSGRGRDTQYF
J: TRBJ2-1; D: .; V: TRBV6-5; size: .; DNA: TGTGCCAGCAGTTACTCGATGGTCCCCCAGGGGAAAGAGTTCTTC; CDR3: CASSYSMVPQGKEFF
J: TRBJ2-7; D: TRBD2; V: TRBV6-5; size: .; DNA: TGTGCCAGCAGTTACTATGCTAGCGGGGCTTACGAGCAGTACTTC; CDR3: CASSYYASGAYEQYF
J: TRBJ1-2; D: .; V: TRBV4-3; size: few; DNA: TGCGCCAGCAGCCAAGTTCAGGGCGGAGGCTATGGCTACACCTTC; CDR3: CASSQVQGGGYGYTF
J: TRBJ2-1; D: .; V: TRBV5-4; size: .; DNA: TGTGCCAGCAGCTCGGACTACAATGAGCAGTTCTTC; CDR3: CASSSDYNEQFF
J: TRBJ2-5; D: .; V: TRBV4-1; size: .; DNA: TGCGCCAGCAGCGACCTTCGGACGGCCCAAGAGACCCAGTACTTC; CDR3: CASSDLRTAQETQYF
J: TRBJ2-5; D: .; V: TRBV4-3; size: few; DNA: TGCGCCAGCAGCCAAGTAACCTTTGGAGCCCAGTACTTC; CDR3: CASSQVTFGAQYF
J: TRBJ1-2; D: .; V: TRBV29-1; size: .; DNA: TGCAGCGTACCGAATCGGCAGGGGTGGATAGCTAACTATGGCTACACCTTC; CDR3: CSVPNRQGWIANYGYTF
J: TRBJ2-1; D: TRBD2; V: TRBV7-3; size: few; DNA: TGTGCCAGCAGCTTTAGACTAGCGGGGACCTACAATGAGCAGTTCTTC; CDR3: CASSFRLAGTYNEQFF
J: TRBJ2-3; D: .; V: TRBV7-9; size: few; DNA: TGTGCCAGCAGCTTCGGCGGTACTAGCACAGATACGCAGTATTTT; CDR3: CASSFGGTSTDTQYF
J: TRBJ2-7; D: TRBD2; V: TRBV5-4; size: .; DNA: TGTGCCAGCAGTTTAGCGGGAGAGCAGTACTTC; CDR3: CASSLAGEQYF
J: TRBJ1-4; D: .; V: TRBV2; size: few; DNA: TGTGCCAGCAGTGTGATGGGTGAAAAACTGTTTTTT; CDR3: CASSVMGEKLFF